These 11 T cell receptor beta chains share one sample of origin, sequenced in a study of patients and donors after allogeneic stem cell transplantation. TCRdb re-derived calls from the RT-PCR reads in MiXCR, one entry per CDR3 protein. The sample records about 410,000 distinct CDR3 sequences, more than 15% being singletons. Material for sequencing was blood, either unsorted or a sorted T cell fraction (not recorded which). The receptors stem from a human donor who was either an allogeneic HSCT recipient or a stem cell or donor lymphocyte infusion donor (not recorded which). It is not recorded whose cells these are; they may come from a transplant donor.

This clonotype was recorded a few times. Here the CDR3 reads CASSWLAVNTGELFF. DNA of the CDR3: TGTGCCAGCAGTTGGCTAGCGGTTAACACCGGGGAGCTGTTTTTT. This sequence joins TRBV12-3 or TRBV12-4 and TRBJ2-2; 7 nucleotides align to TRBD2. V shed 4 bases and J 2 bases; nucleotides not matched to a gene: 4. This CDR3 region has 15 residues.

The rearrangement uses TRBV7-9 and TRBJ2-2, with a possible D match to TRBD2 (5 bases). This CDR3 has 17 amino acids. The germline gives CDR1 SEHNR, CDR2 FQNEAQ (reference sequence). V was trimmed by 5 bases and J by 0 bases, leaving 16 bases between them. CDR3 protein: CASSQAVRSANTGELFF. The CDR3 bases are TGTGCCAGCAGCCAAGCGGTTCGGTCGGCGAACACCGGGGAGCTGTTTTTT.

This clonotype was seen only a few times. CDR3 DNA sequence: TGTGCCAGCACCATGGGACTTCAGTACAATGAGCAGTTCTTC. It translates to CASTMGLQYNEQFF. The chain joins TRBV12-3 or TRBV12-4 to TRBJ2-1, with D possibly being TRBD2 (6 bases). This CDR3 is 14 amino acids long. The V end was cut by 7 bases, the J end by 4 bases, with 14 bases between.

The chain uses TRBV6-2 or TRBV6-3 and TRBJ2-1, with 9 bases that match TRBD2. This CDR3 contains 14 residues. V gave up 5 bases and J gave up 10 bases; unmatched junction bases: 9. Germline-derived CDR1 and CDR2 are MNHEY and SVGEGT. This CDR3 is CASSPMGLAGEQFF. The CDR3 coding sequence is TGTGCCAGCAGTCCCATGGGACTAGCTGGGGAGCAGTTCTTC.

The V call is TRBV7-3, the J call TRBJ1-2; tentatively, D is TRBD1 (5 bases). Between the trimmed V and J ends, which lost 5 bases and 2 bases, there was a span of 21 bases. This CDR3 region has 17 residues. The germline CDR1 and CDR2 sequences are SGHTA and FQGTGA. CDR3 nucleotide sequence: TGTGCCAGCAGCCGATCGGACCGGGACGGCCTAAACTATGGCTACACCTTC. It codes for CASSRSDRDGLNYGYTF.

This clonotype has only a few counts. The chain couples TRBV6-5 to TRBJ1-4, with D possibly matching TRBD1 (5 bases). From germline, CDR1 is MNHEY and CDR2 SVGAGI. Trimming took 2 bases from V and 8 from J, leaving 18 bases between them. The CDR3 contains 16 residues. CDR3 bases: TGTGCCAGCAGTTACACGCGGAGGCGGGACGGCGAAAAACTGTTTTTT. Protein: CASSYTRRRDGEKLFF.

The gene calls are TRBV5-1 and TRBJ2-2; the D is unclear. CDR1 SGHRS and CDR2 YFSETQ come from the germline V gene. The germline V and J ends were trimmed by 0 bases and 3 bases, with 6 bases remaining between them. CDR3 size: 14 residues. The CDR3 nucleotides read TGCGCCAGCAGCTTGGAAAAGTACACCGGGGAGCTGTTTTTT. Protein: CASSLEKYTGELFF. The full variable domain, its missing parts supplied by reference TRBV5-1 and TRBJ2-2, is KAGVTQTPRYLIKTRGQQVTLSCSPISGHRSVSWYQQTPGQGLQFLFEYFSETQRNKGNFPGRFSGRQFSNSRSEMNVSTLELGDSALYLCASSLEKYTGELFFGEGSRLTVL.

This clonotype was seen only a few times. The chain links TRBV30 to TRBJ2-2; D is undetermined. This CDR3 is built from 11 residues. Between the trimmed V and J ends, which lost 2 bases and 3 bases, there was a span of 1 base. In germline, CDR1 is GTSNPN, CDR2 SVGIG (reference sequence). This chain's CDR3 is CAWSYTGELFF. CDR3 DNA: TGTGCCTGGAGTTACACCGGGGAGCTGTTTTTT.

This clonotype was recorded a few times. The chain links TRBV4-3 to TRBJ2-1; weak D call: TRBD2 (5 bases). V dropped 0 bases and J dropped 6 bases, with 15 bases sitting between them. Per germline, CDR1 LGHNA and CDR2 YSLEER. The CDR3 totals 16 residues. The CDR3 DNA reads TGCGCCAGCAGCCAAGAAGAGGGCTGGTGGGGCAATGAGCAGTTCTTC. Protein product: CASSQEEGWWGNEQFF.

There are a few counts of this clonotype. V and J are TRBV2 and TRBJ1-5, with 7 bases fitting TRBD1. The CDR3 sequence is 15 residues long. The ends lost 7 bases at V and 7 bases at J; junction bases unmatched: 13. In germline, CDR1 is SNHLY, CDR2 FYNNEI. CDR3 amino acids: CASNGQTGPGQPQHF. CDR3 sequence (DNA): TGTGCCAGCAACGGCCAGACAGGGCCCGGGCAGCCCCAGCATTTT.

The sample holds a few counts of this clonotype. V is TRBV6-2 or TRBV6-3 and J is TRBJ1-5, with a tentative D call TRBD1 (5 bases). From germline, CDR1 is MNHEY and CDR2 SVGEGT. V was shortened by 4 bases and J by 8 bases, with 18 bases between the two germline ends. CDR3 size: 15 residues. The CDR3: CASSSRGVGREPQHF. As DNA, the CDR3 is TGTGCCAGCAGTTCGCGAGGGGTTGGCAGGGAGCCCCAGCATTTT.